The subject of this entry is one TCR beta chain. Authors' data handling: Amplifying reference gene primers gave estimates of nucleated cell counts. This table comes from immunoSEQ multiplex PCR, and its TCRdb copy is limited to in-frame clones, with some not included. That table furnishes V, J and clone size, whereas the DNA furnished D and trimming. This sample carries 200,000 to 300,000 clones, more than 80% of them seen once, and the ten largest clones take roughly 7.4%. These data are taken from a study of blood T cell repertoires in COVID-19. The overall study: Both acute and convalescent COVID-19 samples were obtained from the United States, Italy and Spain. From T cells, B-cell-depleted T cells, or PBMCs came the material, which was cDNA or gDNA.

V trimming: 4 bases; J trimming: 5 bases; junction bases outside the gene matches: 7. This CDR3 has 16 residues. Germline CDR1 is LGHDT and CDR2 is YNNKEL (reference sequence). Patients at the Seattle site were enrolled during active infection and followed longitudinally. Sequencing used peripheral blood. This receptor was obtained from a woman older than 75 with COVID-19, enrolled during active disease. The J gene is TRBJ2-5, the V gene TRBV3-1 (or the pseudogene TRBV3-2); 13 bases fit TRBD2. Here the CDR3 reads CASSPITSGGAETQYF. The CDR3 DNA reads TGTGCCAGCAGCCCCATTACTAGCGGGGGGGCTGAGACCCAGTACTTC.